This TCR beta chain was recovered during a study of blood T cell repertoires in COVID-19. Looking at the study overall: Sources were T cells, B-cell-depleted T cells, or PBMCs; the material itself was cDNA or gDNA.

The Seattle site enrolled patients during active infection and followed them longitudinally. Looked up from germline, CDR1 is SEHNR and CDR2 is FQNEAQ (reference sequence). The CDR3 consists of 13 residues. V was shortened by 3 bases and J by 1 base, with 6 bases between the two germline ends. The table came from immunoSEQ multiplex PCR; TCRdb's copy has only in-frame clones and leaves some out. Seen here are roughly 390,000 clones, approximately 87% observed once, and the top ten hold roughly 10%. Sequencing was carried out using peripheral blood. This receptor was taken from a woman in her twenties or thirties with COVID-19, enrolled during active disease. The chain carries TRBV7-9 and TRBJ2-5; possibly TRBD2 for D (5 bases). The CDR3 reads CASSFGVQETQYF. The CDR3 DNA follows: TGTGCCAGCAGCTTCGGGGTCCAAGAGACCCAGTACTTC.